The source of this T cell receptor (beta chain) is a study of regulatory T cells in long-lasting Graves disease. The time point denotes: persistent/refractory GD, antithyroid drugs over 5 years with positive TRAb. PBMCs were the source of the RNA used for TCR sequencing. This clonotype showed up just a few times. Germline V CDR1 and CDR2: DFQATT, SNEGSKA (reference sequence). The CDR3 is 14 residues long. V was clipped by 2 bases and J by 0 bases, with 8 bases between them. Building of the TCR beta libraries involved iRepertoire HTBI primers and Arm-PCR of CDR3 regions. TCRdb re-derived calls from the multiplex PCR reads in MiXCR, one entry per CDR3 protein. The sample consists of roughly 360,000 distinct CDR3 sequences, 20% to 25% of them appearing once.

This clonotype was sampled from a woman between 35 and 50 years old with Graves disease. The input for sequencing was peripheral blood mononuclear cells (PBMCs), taken when the disease was refractory, from a patient treated with antithyroid drugs. The chain recombines TRBV20-1 with TRBJ1-3; no reliable D call. The CDR3 DNA follows: TGCAGTGCTAGATTGTCAAGCTCTGGAAACACCATATATTTT. Protein: CSARLSSSGNTIYF.